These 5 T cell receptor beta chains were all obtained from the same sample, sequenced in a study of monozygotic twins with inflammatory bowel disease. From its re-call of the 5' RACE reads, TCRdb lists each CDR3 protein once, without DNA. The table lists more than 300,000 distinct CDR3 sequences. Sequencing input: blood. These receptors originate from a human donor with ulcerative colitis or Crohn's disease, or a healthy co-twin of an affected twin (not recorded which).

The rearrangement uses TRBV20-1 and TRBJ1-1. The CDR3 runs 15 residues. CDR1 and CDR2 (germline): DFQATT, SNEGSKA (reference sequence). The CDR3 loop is CSARQPGRTNTEAFF.

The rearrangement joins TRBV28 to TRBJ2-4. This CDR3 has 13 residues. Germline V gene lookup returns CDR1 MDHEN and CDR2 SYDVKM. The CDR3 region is CASRGAAKNIQYF. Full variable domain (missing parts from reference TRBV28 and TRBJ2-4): DVKVTQSSRYLVKRTGEKVFLECVQDMDHENMFWYRQDPGLGLRLIYFSYDVKMKEKGDIPEGYSVSREKKERFSLILESASTNQTSMYLCASRGAAKNIQYFGAGTRLSVL.

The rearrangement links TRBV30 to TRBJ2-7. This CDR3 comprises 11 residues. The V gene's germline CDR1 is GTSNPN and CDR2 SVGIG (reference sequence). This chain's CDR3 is CAWSENYEQYF.

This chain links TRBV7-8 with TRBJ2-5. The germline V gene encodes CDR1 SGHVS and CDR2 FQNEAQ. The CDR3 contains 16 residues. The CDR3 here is CASSLAVEGIQETQYF.

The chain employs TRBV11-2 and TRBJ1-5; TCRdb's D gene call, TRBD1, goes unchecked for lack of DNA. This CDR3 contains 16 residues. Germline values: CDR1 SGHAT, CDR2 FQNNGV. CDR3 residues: CASTLLSGGGNQPQHF.